The rows below give T cell receptor beta chains drawn from one sample of a study of control samples from healthy donors and cancer patients. The data were produced by immunoSEQ multiplex PCR, yet TCRdb's version contains in-frame clones alone and is incomplete. Among about 120,000 clones listed, around 90% were seen once. Sample: blood. These TCRs come from a man aged 45-65 years in good health. The CDR3 runs from the conserved cysteine through the conserved F or W. A D gene is named only where the DNA matches it firmly. Only some rows state a clone size, as once, few, many or a class for expanded clones.

DNA | CDR3 | size | J | V | D
TGCGCCAGCAGTCAAAAGAAACTGGGGGACACCTTCTATAGCAATCAGCCCCAGCATTTT | CASSQKKLGDTFYSNQPQHF | . | TRBJ1-5 | TRBV23-1 | .
TGTGCCAGCAGCCAAAGACAGGGCCTCAATTCACCCCTCCACTTT | CASSQRQGLNSPLHF | few | TRBJ1-6 | TRBV16 | TRBD1
TGTGCCAGTAGTATAGTTACTAGCACGGAGCAGTACTTC | CASSIVTSTEQYF | . | TRBJ2-7 | TRBV19 | .
TGTGCCAGCAGCCCCGGACAGGGGGCCTCAGGCTATGGCTACACCTTC | CASSPGQGASGYGYTF | . | TRBJ1-2 | TRBV9 | TRBD1
TGCGCCAGCAGCCAGGGGACCTCCTACGAGCAGTACTTC | CASSQGTSYEQYF | . | TRBJ2-7 | TRBV4-3 | .
TGTGCCAGCAGTGACCCCGGACAGAACTACGAGCAGTACTTC | CASSDPGQNYEQYF | large | TRBJ2-7 | TRBV2 | .
TGTGCCAGCAGTTACTCCCCGGGACAGGTATCCGAAAAACTGTTTTTT | CASSYSPGQVSEKLFF | . | TRBJ1-4 | TRBV6-2/TRBV6-3 | TRBD1
TGTGCCAGCACCAGGGGTGGTCGGGGAGGGGTTCGGAACACTGAAGCTTTCTTT | CASTRGGRGGVRNTEAFF | . | TRBJ1-1 | TRBV21-1 | .
TGTGCCAGCAGTGAAGGCAAGGCGGTCGCCTCCTACGAGCAGTACTTC | CASSEGKAVASYEQYF | . | TRBJ2-7 | TRBV6-1 | .
TGTGCGACTACTTCCGGGGCGTTGAACACTGAAGCTTTCTTT | CATTSGALNTEAFF | . | TRBJ1-1 | TRBV19 | .
TGTGCCAGCAGCTTCCGGGACAGGGGGCTCGAGCAGTACTTC | CASSFRDRGLEQYF | . | TRBJ2-7 | TRBV7-2 | TRBD1
TGTTTGTGGGGGGCGTCCGTGGAGACCCAGTACTTC | CLWGASVETQYF | . | TRBJ2-5 | TRBV6-5 | .
TGCGCCAGCAGCTTGGTCGGGACAGGCACAGATACGCAGTATTTT | CASSLVGTGTDTQYF | . | TRBJ2-3 | TRBV5-1 | TRBD1
TGTGCCAGCAGTGAAGGACAGGGATACTACAATGAGCAGTTCTTC | CASSEGQGYYNEQFF | . | TRBJ2-1 | TRBV6-1 | TRBD1
TGTGCCAGCAGCCAAGATCGACAGGTATACACAGATACGCAGTATTTT | CASSQDRQVYTDTQYF | . | TRBJ2-3 | TRBV4-2 | .
TGTGCCAGTAGTTGGGACAGTAATGAAAAACTGTTTTTT | CASSWDSNEKLFF | . | TRBJ1-4 | TRBV19 | TRBD1
TGTGCCAGCAGTTTGGGTCTGGGGGGCAATGAGCAGTTCTTC | CASSLGLGGNEQFF | . | TRBJ2-1 | TRBV27 | .
TGCGCCAGCAGTGAAGGGGGGCCTCGGGCACCCCTCCACTTT | CASSEGGPRAPLHF | . | TRBJ1-6 | TRBV10-2 | .
TGTGCCAGCAGCCGGGACAGGGGTTTCACCGGGGAGCTGTTTTTT | CASSRDRGFTGELFF | . | TRBJ2-2 | TRBV14 | TRBD1
TGTGCCACCAGCAGACGCATCGGGACAGGGATTTACGAGCAGTACTTC | CATSRRIGTGIYEQYF | . | TRBJ2-7 | TRBV15 | TRBD1
TGTGCCAGCACTGGACAGGGGGCGCAGGGCTACACCTTC | CASTGQGAQGYTF | . | TRBJ1-2 | TRBV27 | TRBD1
TGTGCCAGCAGTTTAGGACAGAACCAAGAGACCCAGTACTTC | CASSLGQNQETQYF | . | TRBJ2-5 | TRBV5-6 | .
TGCGCCAGCAGTCCGGGACAGGGGGTTGCGCCCCAGCATTTT | CASSPGQGVAPQHF | . | TRBJ1-5 | TRBV5-1 | TRBD1
TGTGCCAGTGCCCCCCCACTCCTGCCCAATCAGCCCCAGCATTTT | CASAPPLLPNQPQHF | . | TRBJ1-5 | TRBV19 | .
TGTGCCACTCAAAGGGACATGAACACCGGGGAGCTGTTTTTT | CATQRDMNTGELFF | . | TRBJ2-2 | TRBV6-5 | .
TGCGCCAGCAGCTCTGCGAACACCGGGGAGCTGTTTTTT | CASSSANTGELFF | once | TRBJ2-2 | TRBV5-1 | .
TGTGCCAGTAGTATAGGGTGGGATATTGGCGGCTACACCTTC | CASSIGWDIGGYTF | once | TRBJ1-2 | TRBV19 | .
TGTGCCAGCAGCTTATCCCCAACGGGGCAAGGCTACACCTTC | CASSLSPTGQGYTF | . | TRBJ1-2 | TRBV11-2 | .
TGCGCCAGCAGCTTGGGATTGAACACTGAAGCTTTCTTT | CASSLGLNTEAFF | . | TRBJ1-1 | TRBV5-1 | .
TGTGCCAGCTCTCCGTCGACAGGGGAAAATGAAAAACTGTTTTTT | CASSPSTGENEKLFF | . | TRBJ1-4 | TRBV18 | TRBD1
TGTGCCAGCAGTCCCGGGGCTAACTATGGCTACACCTTC | CASSPGANYGYTF | . | TRBJ1-2 | TRBV2 | .
TGCGCCAGCAGCATCCTACAGGGCCCCAACACTGAAGCTTTCTTT | CASSILQGPNTEAFF | . | TRBJ1-1 | TRBV5-1 | .
TGTGCCAGCAGCCAACAGGGGGCGGATACGCAGTATTTT | CASSQQGADTQYF | . | TRBJ2-3 | TRBV6-4 | TRBD1
TGCGCCAGCAGCAGTGATAGTTATGGTGGAAACACCATATATTTT | CASSSDSYGGNTIYF | . | TRBJ1-3 | TRBV5-1 | .
TGTGCCAGCAGGCGGGACAGAAATCAGCCCCAGCATTTT | CASRRDRNQPQHF | . | TRBJ1-5 | TRBV6-5 | TRBD1
TGTGCCAGCAGCTCTGTTCGGGGGAAGTACTACGAGCAGTACTTC | CASSSVRGKYYEQYF | . | TRBJ2-7 | TRBV5-6 | .
TGTGCCAGCAGTTCGGGACAGACGTGGGACTATGGCTACACCTTC | CASSSGQTWDYGYTF | . | TRBJ1-2 | TRBV6-5 | TRBD1
TGTGCCAGCGCGGGGGTCACTGAAGCTTTCTTT | CASAGVTEAFF | . | TRBJ1-1 | TRBV4-2 | .
TGTGCCAGTAGTATAGATCCCGGAGACAGGGGATCCACCTTC | CASSIDPGDRGSTF | . | TRBJ1-2 | TRBV19 | TRBD1
TGTGCCAGCAGCTTAGTCCAGGGGGCCTACAATGAGCAGTTCTTC | CASSLVQGAYNEQFF | . | TRBJ2-1 | TRBV7-9 | TRBD1
TGTGCCACCAGCAGGGACGGGATGGACCTCTCCTACGAGCAGTACTTC | CATSRDGMDLSYEQYF | . | TRBJ2-7 | TRBV15 | .
TGTGCCAGCTCTAAGCGGGGGGCGGCTGGGGCCAACGTCCTGACTTTC | CASSKRGAAGANVLTF | . | TRBJ2-6 | TRBV18 | TRBD2
TGTGCCAGCTCACCACTGGGGGGGCGGGTCACTGAAGCTTTCTTT | CASSPLGGRVTEAFF | . | TRBJ1-1 | TRBV18 | .
TGCGCCAGCAGCCTCGGGAATTATGGCTACACCTTC | CASSLGNYGYTF | few | TRBJ1-2 | TRBV4-1 | .
TGTGCCAGCAGCCAAGAAGGGGGGCGGTCCTGGGAGACCCAGTACTTC | CASSQEGGRSWETQYF | . | TRBJ2-5 | TRBV3-1/TRBV3-2 | .
TGCGCCAGCAGCCAAGATCAGGCGACACCCTATGGCTACACCTTC | CASSQDQATPYGYTF | . | TRBJ1-2 | TRBV4-3 | .
TGCGCCAGCAGCCCGGAGTGGGACAGCAATTCACCCCTCCACTTT | CASSPEWDSNSPLHF | . | TRBJ1-6 | TRBV5-1 | TRBD1
TGTGCCAGTAGAGGTGGCCCAGAGACCCAGTACTTC | CASRGGPETQYF | . | TRBJ2-5 | TRBV19 | .
TGTGCCAGAGCGGGGGCCTCGAACACCGGGGAGCTGTTTTTT | CARAGASNTGELFF | . | TRBJ2-2 | TRBV2 | TRBD2
TGTGCCAGCAGCACGGGACTAGCGGGCTACGAGCAGTACTTC | CASSTGLAGYEQYF | once | TRBJ2-7 | TRBV11-2 | TRBD2
TGTGCCAGTAGGGTACCTAGAAATAACTATGGCTACACCTTC | CASRVPRNNYGYTF | . | TRBJ1-2 | TRBV19 | .
TGTGCCAGCGGTAGTGAGAGGGCTACTGAAGCTTTCTTT | CASGSERATEAFF | once | TRBJ1-1 | TRBV27 | .
TGTGCCAGTAGTCCAGGGCGGGGAGGGGAGCTGTTTTTT | CASSPGRGGELFF | . | TRBJ2-2 | TRBV19 | .
TGTGCCAGCAGTTCGCGACAGGGAAATGAGCAGTACTTC | CASSSRQGNEQYF | . | TRBJ2-7 | TRBV12-3/TRBV12-4 | TRBD1
TGTGCCAGCAGCGTAAGCGGGGGGTGGGCAGATACGCAGTATTTT | CASSVSGGWADTQYF | many | TRBJ2-3 | TRBV11-3 | TRBD2
TGTGCCAGCAGGCCGGACGGGGGATCTTTTAACTATGGCTACACCTTC | CASRPDGGSFNYGYTF | few | TRBJ1-2 | TRBV5-6 | .
TGTGCCAGCAGTGTAGGACAGCAAAACACTGAAGCTTTCTTT | CASSVGQQNTEAFF | . | TRBJ1-1 | TRBV6-6 | .